A selection of T cell receptor beta chains follows, all from one sample in a study of T cells after yellow fever vaccination. Using its own MiXCR run on the 5' RACE reads, TCRdb lists one record per CDR3 protein. In the table there are some 150,000 distinct CDR3 sequences, 6.6% of which are singletons. The sequences come from CD4+ T cells sorted from PBMCs, collected 10 days after the yellow fever booster vaccination. The receptors shown here come from a man younger than 40 who received the YFV17D yellow fever vaccine. Both conserved end residues are part of each CDR3. The order of the fields is CDR3 DNA, CDR3 protein, D gene, clone size, V gene, J gene. The D gene is left open where the match is weak. The size field is filled for only some rows; it gives once, few, many or a size class.

DNA: TGTGCCAGCAGTTTCCAGGGTGTCAACAACGAGCAGTACTTC; CDR3: CASSFQGVNNEQYF; D: .; size: many; V: TRBV12-3/TRBV12-4; J: TRBJ2-7
DNA: TGTGCCAGCAGCTTAGCTCTAGGGACAGAAAACATTCAGTACTTC; CDR3: CASSLALGTENIQYF; D: TRBD1; size: many; V: TRBV7-8; J: TRBJ2-4
DNA: TGCAGTGCTACCAGACAGGGGAATCAGCCCCAGCATTTT; CDR3: CSATRQGNQPQHF; D: TRBD1; size: many; V: TRBV20-1; J: TRBJ1-5
DNA: TGTGCCAGCAGTTTATCCTACGACTACAATGAGCAGTTCTTC; CDR3: CASSLSYDYNEQFF; D: .; size: many; V: TRBV12-3/TRBV12-4; J: TRBJ2-1
DNA: TGTGCCAGCAGTAACATAGCGGGAGCTGAGCAGTTCTTC; CDR3: CASSNIAGAEQFF; D: TRBD2; size: few; V: TRBV3-1; J: TRBJ2-1
DNA: TGCAGTGCTAGAGCTCGGGGGCCAGCAGATACGCAGTATTTT; CDR3: CSARARGPADTQYF; D: .; size: few; V: TRBV20-1; J: TRBJ2-3
DNA: TGTGCCAGCAGCTCGATCCCCCAGCGGCAAGAGACCCAGTACTTC; CDR3: CASSSIPQRQETQYF; D: .; size: many; V: TRBV7-2; J: TRBJ2-5
DNA: TGTGCCAGCAGTTGGCGAAACAAACTCTCCTACGAGCAGTACTTC; CDR3: CASSWRNKLSYEQYF; D: .; size: many; V: TRBV27; J: TRBJ2-7
DNA: TGTGCCAGCAGCTTACGGACTACCCAAGGGGAGGCAGATACGCAGTATTTT; CDR3: CASSLRTTQGEADTQYF; D: .; size: many; V: TRBV9; J: TRBJ2-3
DNA: TGTGCCAGCTCACCGAGGACAGGGGCAACTAATGAAAAACTGTTTTTT; CDR3: CASSPRTGATNEKLFF; D: TRBD1; size: .; V: TRBV18; J: TRBJ1-4
DNA: TGCGCCAGCAGCCAAGATCTCTGGTCCGGTAATGAAAAACTGTTTTTT; CDR3: CASSQDLWSGNEKLFF; D: .; size: many; V: TRBV4-3; J: TRBJ1-4
DNA: TGTGCCAGCAGCCCGACAGGGGGCACAGATACGCAGTATTTT; CDR3: CASSPTGGTDTQYF; D: TRBD1; size: many; V: TRBV7-9; J: TRBJ2-3
DNA: TGCAGCGCCGGGGGGGTATTCAATCAGCCCCAGCATTTT; CDR3: CSAGGVFNQPQHF; D: .; size: many; V: TRBV29-1; J: TRBJ1-5
DNA: TGCGCCAGCAGCCAGGACAGGGGGAAAGAGACCCAGTACTTC; CDR3: CASSQDRGKETQYF; D: TRBD1; size: many; V: TRBV5-1; J: TRBJ2-5
DNA: TGTGCCTGGAGTGTATCAGGGGAGACCCAGTACTTC; CDR3: CAWSVSGETQYF; D: .; size: .; V: TRBV30; J: TRBJ2-5
DNA: TGCAGTGCTAGAGATCGGCACCAAAGCACAGATACGCAGTATTTT; CDR3: CSARDRHQSTDTQYF; D: .; size: many; V: TRBV20-1; J: TRBJ2-3
DNA: TGCGCCAGCAGATTTCTGGGACGGTCTGGGGAGCTGTTTTTT; CDR3: CASRFLGRSGELFF; D: .; size: many; V: TRBV4-3; J: TRBJ2-2
DNA: TGTGCCGGGGGGGCGGGGCTCGGCAATCAGCCCCAGCATTTT; CDR3: CAGGAGLGNQPQHF; D: .; size: many; V: TRBV19; J: TRBJ1-5
DNA: TGTGCCAGCAGTAGGGCCATGGGACTAGCGGTCGGGCATGAGCAGTTCTTC; CDR3: CASSRAMGLAVGHEQFF; D: TRBD2; size: many; V: TRBV27; J: TRBJ2-1
DNA: TGTGCCAGCAGCAAAGGTTGGCAGGTCAATCAGCCCCAGCATTTT; CDR3: CASSKGWQVNQPQHF; D: .; size: many; V: TRBV7-2; J: TRBJ1-5
DNA: TGTGCCAGCAGTACATTCCGGGACAGGGGCTCCTACGAGCAGTACTTC; CDR3: CASSTFRDRGSYEQYF; D: TRBD1; size: many; V: TRBV6-5; J: TRBJ2-7
DNA: TGTGCCAGCAGTCCCGCTACGGGGGCGCGGGGCACAGATACGCAGTATTTT; CDR3: CASSPATGARGTDTQYF; D: .; size: few; V: TRBV28; J: TRBJ2-3
DNA: TGTGCCAGCAGCATGGACAGGGGAGGTTCACCCCTCCACTTT; CDR3: CASSMDRGGSPLHF; D: TRBD1; size: many; V: TRBV7-9; J: TRBJ1-6
DNA: TGCAGTGCTAGTTCACCCTCCCCCCCAGATACGCAGTATTTT; CDR3: CSASSPSPPDTQYF; D: .; size: .; V: TRBV20-1; J: TRBJ2-3
DNA: TGTGCCAGTAGTATAGTCGCTGGGACAAGTTACGAGCAGTACTTC; CDR3: CASSIVAGTSYEQYF; D: .; size: .; V: TRBV19; J: TRBJ2-7
DNA: TGCAGCGTTTGGGTTCTAACAGGGTCTGGCTACACCTTC; CDR3: CSVWVLTGSGYTF; D: .; size: many; V: TRBV29-1; J: TRBJ1-2
DNA: TGTGCCACCGGAAGGGGGTCTCTTAACACTGAAGCTTTCTTT; CDR3: CATGRGSLNTEAFF; D: .; size: many; V: TRBV15; J: TRBJ1-1
DNA: TGTGCCAGCAGCCAAATGACAGCCACAGATACGCAGTATTTT; CDR3: CASSQMTATDTQYF; D: .; size: .; V: TRBV14; J: TRBJ2-3
DNA: TGTGCCATCAGGGGACTAGCGGGAAGGGATACGCAGTATTTT; CDR3: CAIRGLAGRDTQYF; D: TRBD2; size: many; V: TRBV10-3; J: TRBJ2-3